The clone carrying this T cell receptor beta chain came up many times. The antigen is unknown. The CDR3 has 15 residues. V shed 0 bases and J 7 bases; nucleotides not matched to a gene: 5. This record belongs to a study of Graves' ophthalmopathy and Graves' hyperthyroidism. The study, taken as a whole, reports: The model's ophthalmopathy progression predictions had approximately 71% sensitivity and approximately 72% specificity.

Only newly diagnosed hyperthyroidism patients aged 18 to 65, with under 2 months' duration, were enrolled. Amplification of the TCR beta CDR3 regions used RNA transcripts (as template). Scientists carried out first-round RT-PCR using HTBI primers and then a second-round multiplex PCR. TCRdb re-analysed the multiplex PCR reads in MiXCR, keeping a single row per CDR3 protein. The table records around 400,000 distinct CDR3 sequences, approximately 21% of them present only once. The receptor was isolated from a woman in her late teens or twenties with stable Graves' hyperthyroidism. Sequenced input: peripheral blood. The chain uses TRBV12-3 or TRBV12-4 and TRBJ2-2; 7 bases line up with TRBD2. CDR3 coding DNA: TGTGCCAGCAGTTTAGCGGGAGGGCCCGGCGGGGAGCTGTTTTTT. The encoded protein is CASSLAGGPGGELFF.